The clone carrying this T cell receptor beta chain appeared many times. This entry is derived from a study of T cells in Graves' hyperthyroidism and ophthalmopathy. Authors of the study amplified TCR beta CDR3 regions from RNA transcripts. The HTBI primer set drove a first-round RT-PCR of the TCR CDR3. TCRdb reanalysed the multiplex PCR reads using MiXCR and keeps one entry per CDR3 protein. The data contain hundreds of thousands of distinct CDR3 sequences, 17% of them singletons. The germline gives CDR1 SEHNR, CDR2 FQNEAQ (reference sequence). CDR3 size: 17 residues. After removal of 4 bases from V and 4 bases from J, the junction contained 11 bases not matched to a gene.

V and J are TRBV7-9 and TRBJ2-1, with TRBD2 identical over 9 bases. The sequenced material came from blood. The receptor was isolated from a woman younger than 35 with Graves' ophthalmopathy. The CDR3 DNA follows: TGTGCCAGCAGCTCCCCCCCGGGCGGGAGGGCGTACAATGAGCAGTTCTTC. Its translation: CASSSPPGGRAYNEQFF.